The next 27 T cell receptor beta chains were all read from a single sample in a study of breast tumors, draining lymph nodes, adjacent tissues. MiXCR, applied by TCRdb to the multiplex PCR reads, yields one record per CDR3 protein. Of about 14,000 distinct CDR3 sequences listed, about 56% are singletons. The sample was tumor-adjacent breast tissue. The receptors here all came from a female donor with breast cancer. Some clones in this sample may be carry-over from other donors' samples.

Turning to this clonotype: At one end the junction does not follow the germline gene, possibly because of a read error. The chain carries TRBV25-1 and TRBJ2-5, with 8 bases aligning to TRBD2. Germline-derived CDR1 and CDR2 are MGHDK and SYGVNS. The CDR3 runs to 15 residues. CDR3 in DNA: TGTGCCAGTAGTGTTCGCGGGGGGCAACAAGAGACCCAGTACTTC. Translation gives CASSVRGGQQETQYF.

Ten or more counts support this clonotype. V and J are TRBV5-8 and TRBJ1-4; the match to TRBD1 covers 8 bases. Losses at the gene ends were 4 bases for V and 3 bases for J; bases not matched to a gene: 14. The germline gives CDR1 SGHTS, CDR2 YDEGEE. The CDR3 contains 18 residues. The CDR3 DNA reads TGTGCCAGCAGCCCTGGACAGGGTCCCCGGGTAGCTAATGAAAAACTGTTTTTT. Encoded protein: CASSPGQGPRVANEKLFF.

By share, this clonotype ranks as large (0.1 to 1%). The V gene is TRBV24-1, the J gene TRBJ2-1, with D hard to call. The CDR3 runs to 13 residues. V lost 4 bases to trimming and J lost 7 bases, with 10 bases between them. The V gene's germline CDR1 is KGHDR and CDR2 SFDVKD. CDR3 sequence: CATSDSDENEQFF. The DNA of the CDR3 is TGTGCCACCAGTGACTCTGACGAGAATGAGCAGTTCTTC.

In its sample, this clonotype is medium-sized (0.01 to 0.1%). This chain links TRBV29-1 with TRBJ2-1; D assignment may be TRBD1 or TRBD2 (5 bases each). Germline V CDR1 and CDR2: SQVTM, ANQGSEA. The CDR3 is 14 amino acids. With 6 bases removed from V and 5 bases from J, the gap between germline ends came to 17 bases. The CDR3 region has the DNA TGCAGCGTGGGTGGGGGATCCCAACACAATGAGCAGTTCTTC. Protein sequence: CSVGGGSQHNEQFF.

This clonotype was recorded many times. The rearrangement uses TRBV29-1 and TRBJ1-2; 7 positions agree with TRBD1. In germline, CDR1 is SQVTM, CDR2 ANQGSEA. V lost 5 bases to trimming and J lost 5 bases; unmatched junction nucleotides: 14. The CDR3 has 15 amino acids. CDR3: CSVYGTAGDYYGYTF. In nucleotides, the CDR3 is TGCAGCGTTTACGGGACAGCGGGGGACTATTATGGCTACACCTTC. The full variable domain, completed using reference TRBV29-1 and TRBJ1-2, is SAVISQKPSRDICQRGTSLTIQCQVDSQVTMMFWYRQQPGQSLTLIATANQGSEATYESGFVIDKFPISRPNLTFSTLTVSNMSPEDSSIYLCSVYGTAGDYYGYTFGSGTRLTVV.

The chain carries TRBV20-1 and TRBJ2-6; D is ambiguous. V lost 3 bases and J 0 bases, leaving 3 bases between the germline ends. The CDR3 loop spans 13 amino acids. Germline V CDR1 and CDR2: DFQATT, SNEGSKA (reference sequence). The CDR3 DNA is TGCAGTGCTAGCAGCTCTGGGGCCAACGTCCTGACTTTC. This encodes CSASSSGANVLTF.

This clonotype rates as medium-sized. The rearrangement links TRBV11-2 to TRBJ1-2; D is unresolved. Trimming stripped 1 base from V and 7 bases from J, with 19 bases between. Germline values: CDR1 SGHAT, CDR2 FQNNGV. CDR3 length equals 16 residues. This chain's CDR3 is CASSLVPGRGFSGYTF. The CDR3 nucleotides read TGTGCCAGCAGCTTAGTTCCAGGTAGAGGGTTCTCTGGCTACACCTTC. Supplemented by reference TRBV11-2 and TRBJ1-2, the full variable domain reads EAGVAQSPRYKIIEKRQSVAFWCNPISGHATLYWYQQILGQGPKLLIQFQNNGVVDDSQLPKDRFSAERLKGVDSTLKIQPAKLEDSAVYLCASSLVPGRGFSGYTFGSGTRLTVV.

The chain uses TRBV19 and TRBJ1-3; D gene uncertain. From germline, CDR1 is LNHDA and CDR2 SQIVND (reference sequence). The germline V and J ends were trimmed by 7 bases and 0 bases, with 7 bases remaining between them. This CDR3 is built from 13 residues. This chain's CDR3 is CASTSLSGNTIYF. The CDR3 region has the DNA TGTGCCAGTACCAGCCTCTCTGGAAACACCATATATTTT.

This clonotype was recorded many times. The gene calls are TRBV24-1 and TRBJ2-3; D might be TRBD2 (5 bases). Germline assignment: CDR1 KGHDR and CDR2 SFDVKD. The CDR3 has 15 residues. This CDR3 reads CANYQDFQSTDTQYF. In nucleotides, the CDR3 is TGTGCTAATTACCAGGACTTCCAAAGCACAGATACGCAGTATTTT.

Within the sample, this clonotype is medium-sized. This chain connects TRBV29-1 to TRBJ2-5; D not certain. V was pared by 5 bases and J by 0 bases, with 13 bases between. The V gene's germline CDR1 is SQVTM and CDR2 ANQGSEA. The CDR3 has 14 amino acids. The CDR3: CSVRRSRNQETQYF. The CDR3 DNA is TGCAGCGTTAGACGCAGCAGAAACCAAGAGACCCAGTACTTC.

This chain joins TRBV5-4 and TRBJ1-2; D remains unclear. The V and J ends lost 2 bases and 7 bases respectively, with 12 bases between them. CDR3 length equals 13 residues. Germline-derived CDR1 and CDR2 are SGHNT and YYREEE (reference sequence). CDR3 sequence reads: CASSFFSRGGYTF. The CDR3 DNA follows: TGTGCCAGCAGCTTCTTCTCCCGTGGTGGCTACACCTTC.

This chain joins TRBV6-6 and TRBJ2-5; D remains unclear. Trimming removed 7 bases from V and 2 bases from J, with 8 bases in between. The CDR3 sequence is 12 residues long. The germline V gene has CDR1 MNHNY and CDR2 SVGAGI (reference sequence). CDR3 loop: CASNRLQETQYF. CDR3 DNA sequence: TGTGCCAGCAACCGCCTTCAAGAGACCCAGTACTTC.

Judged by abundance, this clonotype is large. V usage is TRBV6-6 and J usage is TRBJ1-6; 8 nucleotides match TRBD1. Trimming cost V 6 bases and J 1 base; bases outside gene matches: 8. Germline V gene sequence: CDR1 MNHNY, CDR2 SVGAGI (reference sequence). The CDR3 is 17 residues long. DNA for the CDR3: TGTGCCAGCAGCGATCCCCAGGGGGCATCCTATAATTCACCCCTCCACTTT. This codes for CASSDPQGASYNSPLHF.

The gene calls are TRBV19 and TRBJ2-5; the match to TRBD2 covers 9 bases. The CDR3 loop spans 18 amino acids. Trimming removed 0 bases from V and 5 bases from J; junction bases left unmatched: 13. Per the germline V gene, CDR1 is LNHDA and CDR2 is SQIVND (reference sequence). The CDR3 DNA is TGTGCCAGTAGTATAGATCAAGGGGGCAGCGGGAGGAAGGAGACCCAGTACTTC. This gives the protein CASSIDQGGSGRKETQYF.

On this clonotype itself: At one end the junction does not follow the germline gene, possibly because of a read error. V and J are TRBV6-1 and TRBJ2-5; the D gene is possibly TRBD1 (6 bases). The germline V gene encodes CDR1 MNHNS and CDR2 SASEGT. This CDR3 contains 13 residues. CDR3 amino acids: CAISERTEETQYF. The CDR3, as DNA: TGTGCCATCAGTGAGCGGACAGAAGAGACCCAGTACTTC.

The DNA of the CDR3 is TGTGCCACCAGCAGCCCGTCCGGGACTAGCGGGAACGAGCAGTACTTC. Its protein product is CATSSPSGTSGNEQYF. The rearrangement links TRBV15 to TRBJ2-7; 13 bases are a match to TRBD2. The CDR3 totals 16 residues. V trimming: 3 bases; J trimming: 5 bases; junction bases outside the gene matches: 7. Germline CDR1 is LNHNV and CDR2 is YYDKDF (reference sequence).

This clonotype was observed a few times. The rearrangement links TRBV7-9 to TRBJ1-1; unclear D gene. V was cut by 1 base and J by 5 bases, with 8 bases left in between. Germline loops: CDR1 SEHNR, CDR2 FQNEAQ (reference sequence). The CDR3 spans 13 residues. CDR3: CASSLGATTEAFF. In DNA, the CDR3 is TGTGCCAGCAGCTTAGGGGCGACGACTGAAGCTTTCTTT.

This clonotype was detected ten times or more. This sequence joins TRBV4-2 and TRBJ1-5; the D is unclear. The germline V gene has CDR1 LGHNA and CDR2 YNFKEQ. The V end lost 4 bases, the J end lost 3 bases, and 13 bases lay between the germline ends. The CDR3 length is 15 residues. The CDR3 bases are TGTGCCAGCAGCCGCCGGCCGGGATCCAATCAGCCCCAGCATTTT. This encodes CASSRRPGSNQPQHF.

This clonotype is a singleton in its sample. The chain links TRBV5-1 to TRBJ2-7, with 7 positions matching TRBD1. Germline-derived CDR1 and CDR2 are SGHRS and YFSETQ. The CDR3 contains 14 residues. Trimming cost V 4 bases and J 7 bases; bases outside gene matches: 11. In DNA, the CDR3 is TGCGCCAGCAGCCGACAGGGATCCTACAATGAGCAGTACTTC. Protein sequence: CASSRQGSYNEQYF.

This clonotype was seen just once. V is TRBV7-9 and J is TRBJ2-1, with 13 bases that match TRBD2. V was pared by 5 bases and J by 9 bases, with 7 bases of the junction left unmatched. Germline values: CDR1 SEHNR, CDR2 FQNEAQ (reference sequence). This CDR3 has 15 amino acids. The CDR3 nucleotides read TGTGCCAGCAGCCCCATACTAGCGGGAGGGACTGAGCAGTTCTTC. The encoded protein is CASSPILAGGTEQFF.

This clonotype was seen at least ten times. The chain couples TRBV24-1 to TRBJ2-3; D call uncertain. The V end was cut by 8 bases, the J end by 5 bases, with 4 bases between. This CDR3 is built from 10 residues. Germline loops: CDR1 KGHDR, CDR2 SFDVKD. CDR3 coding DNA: TGTGCCACCACCGGAGATACGCAGTATTTT. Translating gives CATTGDTQYF.

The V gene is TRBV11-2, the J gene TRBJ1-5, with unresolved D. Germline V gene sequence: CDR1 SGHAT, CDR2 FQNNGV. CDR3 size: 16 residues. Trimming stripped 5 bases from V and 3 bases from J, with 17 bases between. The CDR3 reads CASSPARPGSNQPQHF. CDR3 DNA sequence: TGTGCCAGCAGCCCAGCGCGGCCGGGATCCAATCAGCCCCAGCATTTT.

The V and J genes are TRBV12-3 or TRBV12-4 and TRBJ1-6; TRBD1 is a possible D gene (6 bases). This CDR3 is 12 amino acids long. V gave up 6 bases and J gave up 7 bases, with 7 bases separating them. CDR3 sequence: CASRGQNSPLHF. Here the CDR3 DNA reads TGTGCCAGCAGGGGACAAAATTCACCCCTCCACTTT.

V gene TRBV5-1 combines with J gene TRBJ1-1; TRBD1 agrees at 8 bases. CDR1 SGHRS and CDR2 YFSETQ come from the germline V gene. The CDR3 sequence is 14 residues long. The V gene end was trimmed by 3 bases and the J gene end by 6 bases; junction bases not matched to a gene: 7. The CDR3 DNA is TGCGCCAGCAGCTCACAGGGGGATCACTCTGAAGCTTTCTTT. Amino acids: CASSSQGDHSEAFF.

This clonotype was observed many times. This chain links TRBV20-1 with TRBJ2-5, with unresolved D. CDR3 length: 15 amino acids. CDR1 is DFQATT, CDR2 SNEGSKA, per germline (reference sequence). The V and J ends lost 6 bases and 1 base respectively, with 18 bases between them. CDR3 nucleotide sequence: TGCAGTGCGCAGTCGTGGGATGGAACCCAAGAGACCCAGTACTTC. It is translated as CSAQSWDGTQETQYF.

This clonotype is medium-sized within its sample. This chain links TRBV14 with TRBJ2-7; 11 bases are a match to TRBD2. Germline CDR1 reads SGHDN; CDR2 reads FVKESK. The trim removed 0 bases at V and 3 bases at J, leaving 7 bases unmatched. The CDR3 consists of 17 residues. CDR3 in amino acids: CASSQEIRLAGHYEQYF. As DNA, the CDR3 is TGTGCCAGCAGCCAAGAGATCAGACTAGCGGGGCACTACGAGCAGTACTTC.

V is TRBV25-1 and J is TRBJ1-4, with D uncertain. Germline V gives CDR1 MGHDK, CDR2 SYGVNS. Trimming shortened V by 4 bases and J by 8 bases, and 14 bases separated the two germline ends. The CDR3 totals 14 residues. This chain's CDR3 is CASSGGRVGEKLFF. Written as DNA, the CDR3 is TGTGCCAGCAGTGGAGGAAGGGTTGGCGAAAAACTGTTTTTT.